Only a few counts were recorded for the clone carrying this TCR beta chain. The antigen remains undetermined. This sample is part of a study of beta chain features in type 1 diabetes. Study overall: The patient and healthy donor groups were comparable for age, gender and cell yields. Over all samples combined, some 110 million sorted cells were examined. Study-wide results and limits: Lower insertion and higher deletion counts appeared at VDJ junctions in type 1 diabetes patients. Shorter templates may be favored by PCR, equally so in patients and controls.

The sequenced template was cDNA made from the entire isolated RNA. Assay: immunoSEQ multiplex PCR; the TCRdb copy retains only in-frame clones and omits some. The table shows 900,000 or so clones, with about a sixth occurring only once. Sequencing was done on a sample of naive CD4+ T cells from blood. The source is a woman in her late teens or twenties in good health.

CDR3 protein: CASSKFTDTQYF. Written as DNA, the CDR3 is TGTGCCAGCAGCAAATTCACAGATACGCAGTATTTT. The rearrangement links TRBV9 to TRBJ2-3; D is undetermined. Trimming pared 4 bases from V and 2 bases from J, leaving 5 bases between. The CDR3 has 12 residues. In germline, CDR1 is SGDLS, CDR2 YYNGEE.